The rows below give T cell receptor beta chains drawn from one sample of a study of T cell changes during pregnancy in multiple sclerosis. The table came from immunoSEQ multiplex PCR; TCRdb's copy has only in-frame clones and leaves some out. This sample has 50,000 or so clones; roughly nine tenths occur once, and the top ten carry about a tenth. The sequencing used CD8+ T cells from peripheral blood mononuclear cells, collected after pregnancy. These receptors all come from a female donor with multiple sclerosis, enrolled in a pregnancy study. The CDR3 runs from the conserved cysteine through the conserved F or W. Each record gives: J gene, D gene, clone size, V gene, CDR3 DNA, CDR3 protein. A D gene is named only where the DNA matches it firmly. The size field is filled for only some rows; it gives once, few, many or a size class.

>TRBJ2-3|NA|once|TRBV6-6
TGTGCCAGCAGTTACCTCACAGATACGCAGTATTTT
CASSYLTDTQYF
>TRBJ1-2|NA|NA|TRBV13
TGTGCCAGCAGCTTAGTATACCGGGATCATGGCTACACCTTC
CASSLVYRDHGYTF
>TRBJ2-7|TRBD1|NA|TRBV2
TGTGCCAGCAGGCTCGACAGGGGGCTTGCCTACGAGCAGTACTTC
CASRLDRGLAYEQYF
>TRBJ2-1|NA|once|TRBV5-1
TGCGCCAGCAGGCGGGGACAGAGTGACTACAATGAGCAGTTCTTC
CASRRGQSDYNEQFF
>TRBJ1-1|TRBD1|NA|TRBV5-5
TGTGCCAGCAGCTTGACACCGGGACAGGGGACTGAAGCTTTCTTT
CASSLTPGQGTEAFF
>TRBJ1-2|NA|NA|TRBV5-4
TGTGCCAGCAGCTTGGGTGGCGGCTACACCTTC
CASSLGGGYTF
>TRBJ1-1|TRBD1|NA|TRBV6-1
TGTGCCAGCAGTGAAGTGGATGGGACAGGGGTCATGAACACTGAAGCTTTCTTT
CASSEVDGTGVMNTEAFF
>TRBJ1-5|NA|NA|TRBV4-1
TGCGCCAGCAGCCAAGATCCCGGGGGGAGTAGCAATCAGCCCCAGCATTTT
CASSQDPGGSSNQPQHF
>TRBJ2-7|TRBD1|few|TRBV5-6
TGTGCCAGCAGCCCCGGCGTGACAGGGGGGTACGAGCAGTACTTC
CASSPGVTGGYEQYF
>TRBJ1-1|NA|NA|TRBV6-1
TGTGCCAGCAGTGACAGGGTAGAGAACACTGAAGCTTTCTTT
CASSDRVENTEAFF
>TRBJ1-4|NA|once|TRBV27
TGTGCCAGCAGTTTACGTCAGGCAAGGAATGAAAAACTGTTTTTT
CASSLRQARNEKLFF
>TRBJ2-3|NA|NA|TRBV10-1
TGCGCCAGCCTGAGGGGGGGACACACAGATACGCAGTATTTT
CASLRGGHTDTQYF
>TRBJ1-2|NA|NA|TRBV7-3
TGTGCCAGCGCGGACGGGATATCAACTAACTATGGCTACACCTTC
CASADGISTNYGYTF
>TRBJ1-4|TRBD1|NA|TRBV11-2
TGTGCCAGCAGCACCTTTCGACAGGGTCGGAATGAAAAACTGTTTTTT
CASSTFRQGRNEKLFF
>TRBJ2-7|NA|NA|TRBV11-2
TGTGCCAGCAGCCTCCCCCTACTCTCCTACGAGCAGTACTTC
CASSLPLLSYEQYF
>TRBJ2-1|NA|NA|TRBV6-1
TGTGCCAGCAGTGATGACCGGGGGGCCCCCAATGAGCAGTTCTTC
CASSDDRGAPNEQFF
>TRBJ2-1|TRBD2|NA|TRBV27
TGTGCCAGCATGCGGGAGTCCTTCTCCTACAATGAGCAGTTCTTC
CASMRESFSYNEQFF
>TRBJ1-5|TRBD1|NA|TRBV27
TGTGCCAGCGGGACAGGGGGGGGAAGCAATCAGCCCCAGCATTTT
CASGTGGGSNQPQHF
>TRBJ1-1|NA|once|TRBV27
TGTGCCAGCGGTGACAGTGTGAACACTGAAGCTTTCTTT
CASGDSVNTEAFF
>TRBJ2-7|TRBD1|once|TRBV12-5
TGTGCTAGTGCTAACGGGGGACAGGGGTACGAGCAGTACTTC
CASANGGQGYEQYF
>TRBJ2-1|NA|NA|TRBV9
TGTGCCAGCAGCGCGACCGGGAACTACAATGAGCAGTTCTTC
CASSATGNYNEQFF
>TRBJ2-1|NA|NA|TRBV6-1
TGTGCCAGCAGTATGCTCGGCTCCTACAATGAGCAGTTCTTC
CASSMLGSYNEQFF
>TRBJ1-4|NA|NA|TRBV27
TGTGCCAGCAGTGTAGGGGGAGGGGATGAAAAACTGTTTTTT
CASSVGGGDEKLFF
>TRBJ2-7|NA|NA|TRBV27
TGTGCCAGCAGTCCCTCTAGGGGGGGGGATCTCTACGAGCAGTACTTC
CASSPSRGGDLYEQYF
>TRBJ2-3|TRBD1|NA|TRBV12-5
TGTGCTGCAGGACAGGGGGCTGGAACAGATACGCAGTATTTT
CAAGQGAGTDTQYF
>TRBJ1-1|TRBD1|NA|TRBV19
TGTGCCAGTAGTAACAACAGGGGGTCGCGAACTGAAGCTTTCTTT
CASSNNRGSRTEAFF
>TRBJ2-5|NA|NA|TRBV10-3
TGTGCCATCAGTGAGCCTTATGGCCACCAAGAGACCCAGTACTTC
CAISEPYGHQETQYF
>TRBJ2-2|NA|NA|TRBV7-3
TGTGCCAGCAGCTTAATATCCGACACCGGGGAGCTGTTTTTT
CASSLISDTGELFF
>TRBJ2-3|NA|NA|TRBV2
TGTGCCAGCAGTGGTTGGACAGGCACAGATACGCAGTATTTT
CASSGWTGTDTQYF
>TRBJ2-7|TRBD1|NA|TRBV11-1
TGTGCCAGCAGTCCCGGGACAGGATACTACGAGCAGTACTTC
CASSPGTGYYEQYF
>TRBJ1-2|NA|NA|TRBV4-1
TGCGCCAGCAGCCAAGATCCCGCTAACTATGGCTACACCTTC
CASSQDPANYGYTF
>TRBJ1-5|TRBD1|NA|TRBV6-1
TGTGCCAGCAGTGAGGGGACAGGGGGCGTTCAGCCCCAGCATTTT
CASSEGTGGVQPQHF